The TCR beta chain described here comes from a study of blood T cell repertoires in COVID-19. The CDR3 extends over 14 amino acids. Trimming removed 4 bases from V and 2 bases from J; junction bases left unmatched: 3. The germline V gene encodes CDR1 SNHLY and CDR2 FYNNEI. How the authors handled the data: Amplified reference gene primers provided the basis for estimating nucleated cell counts. TCRdb's copy holds only in-frame clones and misses some; the assay was immunoSEQ multiplex PCR. V and J calls and clone size are copied from that table; D and trimming were computed from the DNA. The data show roughly 120,000 clones, around 82% seen once.

The chain couples TRBV2 to TRBJ2-3; 7 positions match TRBD2. The clonotype originates from a human donor in a cohort sampled during active or convalescent COVID-19. Input material: peripheral blood. DNA for the CDR3: TGTGCCAGCAGTGCCCGGGGGGTCACAGATACGCAGTATTTT. It codes for CASSARGVTDTQYF.